The rows below give T cell receptor beta chains drawn from one sample of a study of beta chain features in type 1 diabetes. TCRdb's table, derived via immunoSEQ multiplex PCR, lists solely in-frame clones and lacks some. The table shows some 200,000 clones, with roughly 11% occurring only once. Sequenced: central memory CD4+ T cells from blood. The source is a young man in good health. The CDR3 runs from the conserved cysteine through the conserved F or W. D genes are given only for firm matches. Clone size is given for some rows only: seen once, a few or many times, or a class if the clone is expanded.

v_call	clone_size	d_call	j_call	cdr3_aa	cdr3_nt
TRBV29-1	few	NA	TRBJ1-2	CSVEDLRSPNYGYTF	TGCAGCGTTGAAGATCTTAGGTCCCCGAACTATGGCTACACCTTC
TRBV7-2	many	NA	TRBJ2-1	CASSPYNEQFF	TGTGCCAGCAGCCCGTACAATGAGCAGTTCTTC
TRBV7-2	many	TRBD1	TRBJ1-1	CASSWDRGQGRFTEAFF	TGTGCCAGCAGCTGGGACCGGGGACAGGGAAGGTTCACTGAAGCTTTCTTT
TRBV28	few	NA	TRBJ1-4	CASSSGGAGEKLFF	TGTGCCAGCAGTTCGGGGGGCGCGGGTGAAAAACTGTTTTTT
TRBV18	NA	TRBD1	TRBJ2-1	CASSDRTGTNEQFF	TGTGCCAGCTCGGATAGGACAGGGACAAATGAGCAGTTCTTC
TRBV5-1	NA	NA	TRBJ2-3	CASSLVGQNTQYF	TGCGCCAGCAGCTTAGTGGGTCAGAATACGCAGTATTTT
TRBV4-1	NA	NA	TRBJ2-1	CASSQVGDFYNEQFF	TGCGCCAGCAGCCAAGTCGGGGACTTCTACAATGAGCAGTTCTTC
TRBV11-2	NA	NA	TRBJ2-1	CASRSTRGRVNEQFF	TGTGCCAGCAGATCTACTAGGGGTAGAGTCAATGAGCAGTTCTTC
TRBV19	few	NA	TRBJ2-3	CASSPGYRADTQYF	TGTGCCAGTAGTCCCGGGTATCGAGCAGATACGCAGTATTTT
TRBV4-2	NA	TRBD2	TRBJ2-2	CASSQEAGSNTGELFF	TGTGCCAGCAGCCAAGAAGCGGGGTCAAACACCGGGGAGCTGTTTTTT
TRBV29-1	few	NA	TRBJ1-2	CSAARGAGYTF	TGCAGCGCCGCCCGAGGCGCTGGCTACACCTTC
TRBV7-9	many	NA	TRBJ2-5	CASSRAGQGGTQYF	TGTGCCAGCAGCCGGGCTGGCCAGGGGGGGACCCAGTACTTC
TRBV5-4	few	NA	TRBJ2-7	CASSGPGRTKFNQRYEQYF	TGTGCCAGCAGCGGTCCGGGACGGACAAAGTTTAACCAACGGTACGAGCAGTACTTC
TRBV6-5	few	NA	TRBJ2-7	CASSRPGEQYF	TGTGCCAGCAGCCGGCCGGGAGAGCAGTACTTC
TRBV10-3	few	TRBD2	TRBJ2-1	CAITDGTSGTYNEQFF	TGTGCCATCACTGACGGGACTAGCGGAACCTACAATGAGCAGTTCTTC
TRBV5-4	few	TRBD1	TRBJ1-4	CASSVAGTGKLFF	TGTGCCAGCAGCGTAGCCGGGACAGGCAAACTGTTTTTT
TRBV10-3	few	TRBD2	TRBJ2-3	CAISLRVSGRRDTQYF	TGTGCCATCAGTCTTCGGGTTAGCGGGAGGCGTGATACGCAGTATTTT
TRBV27	many	TRBD1	TRBJ1-2	CASSSGQGRTYGYTF	TGTGCCAGCAGTTCAGGACAGGGGAGGACCTATGGCTACACCTTC
TRBV5-1	NA	TRBD2	TRBJ2-1	CASSSTGTSGYNEQFF	TGCGCCAGCAGCTCTACCGGGACTAGCGGTTACAATGAGCAGTTCTTC
TRBV25-1	few	TRBD2	TRBJ2-2	CASSLLAAPNTGELFF	TGTGCCAGCAGTCTCCTAGCGGCGCCGAACACCGGGGAGCTGTTTTTT
TRBV14	NA	TRBD2	TRBJ2-1	CASSQSGDLSYNEQFF	TGTGCCAGCAGCCAAAGCGGGGATCTCTCCTACAATGAGCAGTTCTTC
TRBV6-5	few	TRBD1	TRBJ2-7	CASSNGQGAAYEQYF	TGTGCCAGCAGTAACGGACAGGGGGCAGCCTACGAGCAGTACTTC
TRBV6-5	few	NA	TRBJ2-1	CASSYFHEQFF	TGTGCCAGCAGTTACTTCCATGAGCAGTTCTTC
TRBV29-1	NA	NA	TRBJ2-5	CSIRGGGLRETQYF	TGCAGCATCCGGGGCGGCGGCCTCAGGGAGACCCAGTACTTC
TRBV5-1	few	TRBD1	TRBJ2-3	CASSFAGQGADTQYF	TGCGCCAGCAGCTTTGCGGGACAGGGGGCAGATACGCAGTATTTT
TRBV5-4	many	NA	TRBJ1-2	CASSFGQRANYGYTF	TGTGCCAGCAGCTTTGGACAGAGAGCTAACTATGGCTACACCTTC
TRBV5-1	NA	TRBD2	TRBJ2-7	CASSLLAGVNEQYF	TGCGCCAGCAGCTTGTTAGCGGGAGTCAACGAGCAGTACTTC
TRBV5-4	few	NA	TRBJ2-5	CASSFWGTEETQYF	TGTGCCAGCAGCTTTTGGGGCACGGAAGAGACCCAGTACTTC
TRBV5-1	NA	NA	TRBJ1-1	CASSLGQFGGAFF	TGCGCCAGCAGCCTCGGACAGTTCGGTGGAGCTTTCTTT
TRBV15	NA	NA	TRBJ1-4	CATSRDLLVNEKLFF	TGTGCCACCAGCAGAGATCTGTTGGTTAATGAAAAACTGTTTTTT
TRBV20-1	NA	NA	TRBJ1-4	CSAGPEGGLIF	TGCAGTGCTGGACCGGAGGGTGGGCTTATTTTT
TRBV5-1	few	NA	TRBJ2-2	CASSKNTGELFF	TGCGCCAGCAGCAAGAACACCGGGGAGCTGTTTTTT
TRBV19	many	TRBD1	TRBJ2-1	CASSRDRESSYNEQFF	TGTGCCAGTAGTAGGGACAGGGAGAGCTCCTACAATGAGCAGTTCTTC
TRBV28	NA	TRBD1	TRBJ1-1	CASSVQGAAFF	TGTGCCAGCAGTGTACAGGGGGCCGCTTTCTTT
TRBV7-9	few	NA	TRBJ2-5	CASSLGTVQETQYF	TGTGCCAGCAGCTTAGGGACAGTCCAAGAGACCCAGTACTTC
TRBV2	many	NA	TRBJ2-7	CASKRTTRYEQYF	TGTGCCAGCAAACGGACTACGCGCTACGAGCAGTACTTC
TRBV14	NA	NA	TRBJ2-1	CASSQDRWESPYNEQFF	TGTGCCAGCAGCCAAGATAGGTGGGAGAGTCCCTACAATGAGCAGTTCTTC
TRBV7-2	few	NA	TRBJ2-3	CASSLYQAGSGFTQYF	TGTGCCAGCAGCTTATACCAGGCCGGGTCAGGGTTTACGCAGTATTTT
TRBV21-1	few	NA	TRBJ1-4	CASSLGQPANEKLFF	TGTGCCAGCAGCTTAGGACAGCCCGCTAATGAAAAACTGTTTTTT
TRBV7-2	few	TRBD1	TRBJ2-7	CASSSPWTGGGEQYF	TGTGCCAGCAGCTCCCCTTGGACAGGGGGCGGTGAGCAGTACTTC
TRBV7-8	NA	NA	TRBJ2-2	CASSSGVKPGELFF	TGTGCCAGCAGCTCAGGGGTTAAGCCCGGGGAGCTGTTTTTT
TRBV18	few	NA	TRBJ2-5	CASSPFSVETQYF	TGTGCCAGCTCACCCTTTAGCGTGGAGACCCAGTACTTC
TRBV7-2	few	TRBD1	TRBJ2-5	CASSPTGLQETQYF	TGTGCCAGCAGCCCGACAGGGCTTCAAGAGACCCAGTACTTC
TRBV7-8	NA	NA	TRBJ2-1	CASSPRGSSSYNEQFF	TGTGCCAGCAGCCCCCGAGGATCGAGTTCCTACAATGAGCAGTTCTTC
TRBV7-2	few	NA	TRBJ2-7	CASSLAFQGSSSYEQYF	TGTGCCAGCAGCTTAGCGTTCCAGGGGTCATCCTCCTACGAGCAGTACTTC
TRBV7-9	NA	TRBD2	TRBJ2-1	CASSSLAGLYNEQFF	TGTGCCAGCAGCTCGCTAGCGGGACTTTACAATGAGCAGTTCTTC
TRBV6-5	few	NA	TRBJ1-2	CASSPLGGYGYTF	TGTGCCAGCAGTCCCCTCGGGGGCTATGGCTACACCTTC